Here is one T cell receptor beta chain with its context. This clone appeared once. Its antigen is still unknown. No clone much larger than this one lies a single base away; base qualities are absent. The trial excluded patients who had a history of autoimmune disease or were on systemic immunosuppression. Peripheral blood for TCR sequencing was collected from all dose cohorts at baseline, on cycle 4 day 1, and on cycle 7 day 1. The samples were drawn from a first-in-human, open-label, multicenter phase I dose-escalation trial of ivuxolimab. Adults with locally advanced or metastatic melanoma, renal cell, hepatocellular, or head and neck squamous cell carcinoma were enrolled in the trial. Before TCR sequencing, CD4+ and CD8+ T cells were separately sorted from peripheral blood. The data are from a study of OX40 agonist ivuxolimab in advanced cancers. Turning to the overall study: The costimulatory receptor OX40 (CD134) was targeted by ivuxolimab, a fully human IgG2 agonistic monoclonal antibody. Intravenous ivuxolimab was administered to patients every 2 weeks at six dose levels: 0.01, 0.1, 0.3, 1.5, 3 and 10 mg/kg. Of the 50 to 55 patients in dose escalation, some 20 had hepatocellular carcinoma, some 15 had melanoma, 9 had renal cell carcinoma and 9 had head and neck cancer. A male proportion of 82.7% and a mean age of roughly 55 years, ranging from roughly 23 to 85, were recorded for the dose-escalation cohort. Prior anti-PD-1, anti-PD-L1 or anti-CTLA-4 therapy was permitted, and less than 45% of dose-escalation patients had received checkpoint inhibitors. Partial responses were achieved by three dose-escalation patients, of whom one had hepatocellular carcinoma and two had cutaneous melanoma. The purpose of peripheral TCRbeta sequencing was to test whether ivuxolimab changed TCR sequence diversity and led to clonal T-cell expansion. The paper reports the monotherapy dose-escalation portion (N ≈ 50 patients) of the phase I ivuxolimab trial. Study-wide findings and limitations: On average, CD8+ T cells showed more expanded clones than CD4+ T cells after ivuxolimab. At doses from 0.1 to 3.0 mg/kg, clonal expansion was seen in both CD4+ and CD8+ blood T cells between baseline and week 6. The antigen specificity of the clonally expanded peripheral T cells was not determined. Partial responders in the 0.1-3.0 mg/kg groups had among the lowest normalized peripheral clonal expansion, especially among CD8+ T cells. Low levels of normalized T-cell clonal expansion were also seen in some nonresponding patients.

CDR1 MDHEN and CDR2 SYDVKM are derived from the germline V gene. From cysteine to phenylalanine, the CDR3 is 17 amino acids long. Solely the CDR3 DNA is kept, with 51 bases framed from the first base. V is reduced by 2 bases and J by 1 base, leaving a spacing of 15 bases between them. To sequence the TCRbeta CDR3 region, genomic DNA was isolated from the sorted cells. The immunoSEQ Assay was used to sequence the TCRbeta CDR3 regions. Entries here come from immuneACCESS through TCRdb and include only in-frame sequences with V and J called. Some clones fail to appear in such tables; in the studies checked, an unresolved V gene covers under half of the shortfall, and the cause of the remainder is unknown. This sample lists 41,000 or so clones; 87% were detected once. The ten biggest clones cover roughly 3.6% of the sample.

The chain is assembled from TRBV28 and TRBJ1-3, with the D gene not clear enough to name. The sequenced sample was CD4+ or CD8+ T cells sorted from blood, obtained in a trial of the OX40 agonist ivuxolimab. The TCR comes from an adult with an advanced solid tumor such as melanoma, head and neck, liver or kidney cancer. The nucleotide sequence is TGTGCCAGCAGTTTAATGTTTCATACATTATCTGGAAACACCATATATTTT. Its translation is CASSLMFHTLSGNTIYF.